These 27 T cell receptor beta chains share one sample of origin, sequenced in a study of T cell responses to AZD1222 COVID-19 vaccine. This table comes from immunoSEQ multiplex PCR, and its TCRdb copy is limited to in-frame clones, with some not included. The repertoire holds fewer than 200,000 clones, with over 85% as singletons. Sequences were derived from peripheral blood, sampled on day 0 of AZD1222 vaccination. These receptors were obtained from an adult in good health.

This clone showed up just a few times. The chain has TRBV12-3 or TRBV12-4 and TRBJ1-3; D gene unclear. Trimming cost V 2 bases and J 8 bases, with 7 bases left between them. CDR3 length: 12 amino acids. The CDR3 is CASSLLGDTIYF. Here the CDR3 DNA reads TGTGCCAGCAGTTTATTGGGTGACACCATATATTTT.

The chain employs TRBV2 and TRBJ1-1; 10 bases are a match to TRBD1. CDR3 length: 14 amino acids. CDR1 and CDR2 (germline): SNHLY, FYNNEI. With 3 bases clipped from V and 5 bases from J, the junction kept 3 bases outside the gene matches. The CDR3 DNA reads as TGTGCCAGCAGTGATTTGGACAGGGGGACTGAAGCTTTCTTT. This gives the protein CASSDLDRGTEAFF.

CDR3 sequence (DNA): TGTGCCAGCAGTTACTCAACGGTATACAATGAGCAGTTCTTC. Residues: CASSYSTVYNEQFF. The chain joins TRBV6-5 to TRBJ2-1, with D uncertain. CDR1 MNHEY and CDR2 SVGAGI come from the germline V gene. CDR3 size: 14 residues. Trimming left V 0 bases short and J 4 bases short, with 7 bases between.

The rearrangement links TRBV5-1 to TRBJ2-2, with D unresolved. The ends were cut back, 2 bases at V and 13 bases at J, with 9 bases in the middle. CDR1 SGHRS and CDR2 YFSETQ come from the germline V gene. The length of the CDR3 is 11 residues. The CDR3 sequence: CASSLASGLFF. The CDR3 nucleotides are TGCGCCAGCAGCTTAGCGTCTGGGCTGTTTTTT.

This chain connects TRBV18 to TRBJ2-1, with 9 bases fitting TRBD1. The CDR3 spans 16 residues. The V gene's germline CDR1 is KGHSH and CDR2 LQKENI. With 3 bases clipped from V and 3 bases from J, the junction kept 6 bases outside the gene matches. CDR3 amino acids: CASSPTQGAGYNEQFF. CDR3 DNA: TGTGCCAGCTCACCGACACAGGGGGCCGGCTACAATGAGCAGTTCTTC.

This chain connects TRBV29-1 to TRBJ1-1; D is unclear. The V end lost 8 bases, the J end lost 0 bases, and 13 bases lay between the germline ends. This CDR3 contains 13 residues. CDR1 and CDR2 (germline): SQVTM, ANQGSEA. As DNA, the CDR3 is TGCAGCCATCGCCGGCCCTTGAACACTGAAGCTTTCTTT. This encodes CSHRRPLNTEAFF.

CDR3 sequence (DNA): TGTGCCAGCAGTGAACACAGGGGGCGGACTGAAGCTTTCTTT. Its translation: CASSEHRGRTEAFF. V gene TRBV6-1 combines with J gene TRBJ1-1, with TRBD1 matching 9 bases. This CDR3 is 14 amino acids long. Germline V gene data show CDR1 as MNHNS and CDR2 as SASEGT. The V and J ends lost 2 bases and 5 bases, in that order; junction bases with no gene match: 3.

V is TRBV20-1 and J is TRBJ2-7; 8 positions match TRBD2. Trimming at V came to 3 bases and at J to 0 bases, leaving 10 bases not matched to a gene. The CDR3 runs 16 residues. Germline CDR1 is DFQATT and CDR2 is SNEGSKA (reference sequence). DNA of the CDR3: TGCAGTGCTAGTATTCGGTCTAGCGGGTACTCCTACGAGCAGTACTTC. Translation: CSASIRSSGYSYEQYF.

The CDR3 here is CASSFGQGGTEAFF. The CDR3 nucleotides read TGTGCCAGCAGCTTCGGACAGGGAGGGACTGAAGCTTTCTTT. V is TRBV7-6 and J is TRBJ1-1, with TRBD1 identical over 8 bases. Germline lookup yields CDR1 SGHVS and CDR2 FNYEAQ. The CDR3 totals 14 residues. V was pared by 3 bases and J by 5 bases, with 5 bases of the junction left unmatched.

This chain joins TRBV6-7 and TRBJ2-7; the D is unclear. TRBV6-7 is filed as an ORF, its function uncertain. The CDR3 extends over 14 amino acids. The ends were cut back, 5 bases at V and 0 bases at J, with 11 bases in the middle. CDR3 protein: CASSTAGISYEQYF. CDR3 sequence (DNA): TGTGCCAGCAGTACTGCAGGAATCTCCTACGAGCAGTACTTC.

The chain employs TRBV27 and TRBJ1-5; a possible D gene is TRBD1 (5 bases). This CDR3 spans 13 amino acids. Trimming removed 6 bases at V and 6 bases at J, with 12 bases between. Looked up from germline, CDR1 is MNHEY and CDR2 is SMNVEV (reference sequence). The CDR3 sequence: CASSLRGSQPQHF. The CDR3 DNA sequence: TGTGCCAGCAGCTTAAGGGGATCTCAGCCCCAGCATTTT.

This chain links TRBV7-3 with TRBJ2-1; D is ambiguous. There are 13 residues in the CDR3. V was pared by 0 bases and J by 7 bases, with 7 bases between. Germline CDR1 SGHTA, CDR2 FQGTGA. In DNA, the CDR3 is TGTGCCAGCAGCTTAACGGACCTTAATGAGCAGTTCTTC. Protein: CASSLTDLNEQFF.

The CDR3 loop reads CASSSLQGNQPQHF. CDR3 nucleotides: TGTGCCAGCAGCTCACTACAGGGGAATCAGCCCCAGCATTTT. J is TRBJ1-5 and V is TRBV7-9, with 7 bases lining up with TRBD1. Germline values: CDR1 SEHNR, CDR2 FQNEAQ (reference sequence). The CDR3 consists of 14 residues. Trimming at V came to 4 bases and at J to 4 bases, leaving 4 bases not matched to a gene.

The chain couples TRBV29-1 to TRBJ1-2; 8 positions agree with TRBD1. The germline V gene has CDR1 SQVTM and CDR2 ANQGSEA. The CDR3 sequence is 13 residues long. Unmatched junction bases numbered 12, after V lost 7 bases and J lost 8 bases. In nucleotides, the CDR3 is TGCAGCGCCTCCCGCCAGGGGGCGCAGGGCTACACCTTC. Residues: CSASRQGAQGYTF.

This clone was detected once. This chain joins TRBV11-2 and TRBJ2-3, with D maybe TRBD1 (5 bases). This CDR3 comprises 15 residues. V was pared by 4 bases and J by 2 bases, with 13 bases between. Germline lookup yields CDR1 SGHAT and CDR2 FQNNGV. In nucleotides, the CDR3 is TGTGCCAGCAGCTCGGACACCCTCCCCACAGATACGCAGTATTTT. The encoded protein is CASSSDTLPTDTQYF.

The chain combines TRBV5-1 with TRBJ2-3, with 11 positions matching TRBD1. J lost 4 bases, V lost 4 bases, and 2 bases had no gene match. This CDR3 spans 14 amino acids. CDR1 is SGHRS, CDR2 YFSETQ, per germline. The CDR3 reads CASSRGQGADTQYF. Written as DNA, the CDR3 is TGCGCCAGCAGCAGGGGACAGGGGGCAGATACGCAGTATTTT.

The chain links TRBV7-8 to TRBJ2-1; D unresolved. Germline V gene lookup returns CDR1 SGHVS and CDR2 FQNEAQ. This CDR3 has 15 amino acids. V lost 5 bases to trimming and J lost 3 bases, with 14 bases between them. CDR3 sequence reads: CASSHAGYLYNEQFF. The CDR3 nucleotides are TGTGCCAGCAGCCATGCTGGGTACCTCTACAATGAGCAGTTCTTC. The variable domain in full, completed from reference TRBV7-8 and TRBJ2-1, reads GAGVSQSPRYKVAKRGQDVALRCDPISGHVSLFWYQQALGQGPEFLTYFQNEAQLDKSGLPSDRFFAERPEGSVSTLKIQRTQQEDSAVYLCASSHAGYLYNEQFFGPGTRLTVL.

J is TRBJ1-1 and V is TRBV10-3; 11 bases are shared with TRBD1. Trimming cost V 0 bases and J 3 bases; bases outside gene matches: 6. The CDR3 has 17 amino acids. Germline loops: CDR1 ENHRY, CDR2 SYGVKD. The CDR3 protein is CAISESRTGGYDTEAFF. The CDR3, as DNA: TGTGCCATCAGTGAGTCTAGGACAGGGGGCTATGACACTGAAGCTTTCTTT.

This clone was seen a single time. DNA of the CDR3: TGTGCCAGCAGCTTGGTCGGACAGGGCCCGGACGAGCAGTACTTC. This codes for CASSLVGQGPDEQYF. This rearrangement joins TRBV5-8 to TRBJ2-7; 8 bases are shared with TRBD1. Trimming cost V 0 bases and J 5 bases; bases outside gene matches: 7. This CDR3 has 15 residues. Germline CDR1 SGHTS, CDR2 YDEGEE. The entire variable domain, with the rest obtained from reference TRBV5-8 and TRBJ2-7, is as follows: EAGVTQSPTHLIKTRGQQATLRCSPISGHTSVYWYQQALGLGLQFLLWYDEGEERNRGNFPPRFSGRQFPNYSSELNVNALELEDSALYLCASSLVGQGPDEQYFGPGTRLTVT.

This clone came up a few times. V gene TRBV9 combines with J gene TRBJ1-1; the D gene is possibly TRBD1 (6 bases). CDR3 size: 15 residues. V gave up 0 bases and J gave up 4 bases, with 13 bases separating them. Germline V gene data show CDR1 as SGDLS and CDR2 as YYNGEE. For the CDR3, the DNA is TGTGCCAGCAGCGTAGATGGGGGCGAGAGCACTGAAGCTTTCTTT. Translation: CASSVDGGESTEAFF.

J is TRBJ1-5 and V is TRBV6-6; 7 nucleotides align to TRBD1. The CDR3 is 15 amino acids. Germline loops: CDR1 MNHNY, CDR2 SVGAGI (reference sequence). With V trimmed by 6 bases and J by 5 bases, 10 bases remained unmatched. CDR3 coding DNA: TGTGCCAGCAGCTCCATGACAGGGAACTATCAGCCCCAGCATTTT. This encodes CASSSMTGNYQPQHF.

The rearrangement links TRBV7-8 to TRBJ1-2; a weak D match, TRBD1 (6 bases). V lost 1 base to trimming and J lost 8 bases, with 11 bases between them. The CDR3 spans 13 residues. Per germline, CDR1 SGHVS and CDR2 FQNEAQ. CDR3 sequence: CASSLGGQGGYTF. The CDR3 DNA reads as TGTGCCAGCAGCTTAGGTGGGCAGGGGGGCTACACCTTC.

The chain's CDR3 is CASRVAGVAYNEQFF. The CDR3 DNA is TGCGCCAGCAGGGTAGCGGGAGTCGCCTACAATGAGCAGTTCTTC. The V and J genes are TRBV5-1 and TRBJ2-1; TRBD2 matches at 9 bases. CDR1 is SGHRS, CDR2 YFSETQ, per germline. The CDR3 is 15 residues long. After removal of 5 bases from V and 2 bases from J, the junction contained 5 bases not matched to a gene.

The chain joins TRBV7-9 to TRBJ1-1, with D uncertain. Germline V CDR1 and CDR2: SEHNR, FQNEAQ (reference sequence). The CDR3 has 12 amino acids. The ends were cut back, 1 base at V and 6 bases at J, with 6 bases in the middle. The CDR3 nucleotides are TGTGCCAGCAGCTTAGTGCCGGCTGAAGCTTTCTTT. Protein: CASSLVPAEAFF.

The J gene is TRBJ2-5, the V gene TRBV7-9; D may be TRBD2 (5 bases). Trimming removed 3 bases at V and 3 bases at J, with 11 bases between. Per the germline V gene, CDR1 is SEHNR and CDR2 is FQNEAQ (reference sequence). This CDR3 has 14 residues. The CDR3 is CASSFEGNKETQYF. The CDR3 DNA reads TGTGCCAGCAGCTTCGAGGGAAACAAAGAGACCCAGTACTTC.

This chain joins TRBV4-1 and TRBJ2-7; D uncertain. Per the germline V gene, CDR1 is MGHRA and CDR2 is YSYEKL. The CDR3 runs to 12 residues. V lost 0 bases to trimming and J lost 4 bases, with 4 bases between them. The CDR3 DNA sequence: TGCGCCAGCAGCCAAGACGAATACGAGCAGTACTTC. Translation: CASSQDEYEQYF.

The rearrangement joins TRBV11-2 to TRBJ1-6; possible D gene TRBD1, 6 bases. Trimming stripped 5 bases from V and 0 bases from J, with 11 bases between. The CDR3 sequence is 16 residues long. Germline CDR1 reads SGHAT; CDR2 reads FQNNGV. The CDR3 reads CASSLDSGSYNSPLHF. The CDR3 nucleotides read TGTGCCAGCAGCCTGGACAGCGGCTCCTATAATTCACCCCTCCACTTT.